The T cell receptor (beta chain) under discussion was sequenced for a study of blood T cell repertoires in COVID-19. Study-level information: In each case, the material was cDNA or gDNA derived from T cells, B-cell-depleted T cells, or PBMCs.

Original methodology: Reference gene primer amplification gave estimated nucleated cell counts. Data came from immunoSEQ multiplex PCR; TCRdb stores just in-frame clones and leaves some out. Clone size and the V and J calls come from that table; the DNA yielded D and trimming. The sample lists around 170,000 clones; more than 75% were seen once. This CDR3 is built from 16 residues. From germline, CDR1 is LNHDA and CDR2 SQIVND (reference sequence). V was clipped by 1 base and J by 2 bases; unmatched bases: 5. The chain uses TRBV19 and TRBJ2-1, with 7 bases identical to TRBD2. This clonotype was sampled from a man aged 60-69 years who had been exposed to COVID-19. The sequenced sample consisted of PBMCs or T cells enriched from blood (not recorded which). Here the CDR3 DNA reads TGTGCCAGTAGTATAGGCGGGAGACAAGCCTACAATGAGCAGTTCTTC. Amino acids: CASSIGGRQAYNEQFF.